These T cell receptor beta chains were read from a single sample in a study of shared clonotypes between healthy human individuals. Assay: immunoSEQ multiplex PCR; the TCRdb copy retains only in-frame clones and omits some. The sample yields 2 million to 2.5 million clones, approximately 96% seen once. The sequencing sample was made of naive CD4+ T cells sorted from blood. These receptors were obtained from a man between 18 and 29 years old in good health. CDR3s include the opening cysteine and the closing phenylalanine or tryptophan. Fields, in order: D gene, clone size, J gene, V gene, CDR3 protein, CDR3 DNA. D genes are given only for firm matches. For some rows the clone size is stated as once, few or many, or as a class when expanded; others skip it.

. | . | TRBJ2-7 | TRBV7-2 | CASTLPGGAEQYF | TGTGCCAGCACCCTCCCCGGGGGAGCCGAGCAGTACTTC
TRBD2 | . | TRBJ2-1 | TRBV11-2 | CASSLGPGLVNEQFF | TGTGCCAGCAGCTTAGGGCCGGGACTAGTGAATGAGCAGTTCTTC
. | . | TRBJ2-7 | TRBV14 | CASSPGGTRLYEQYF | TGTGCCAGCAGCCCCGGAGGGACCCGCCTGTACGAGCAGTACTTC
. | . | TRBJ1-6 | TRBV10-1 | CASSETAAGNSPLHF | TGCGCCAGCAGTGAGACCGCGGCAGGGAATTCACCCCTCCACTTT
. | . | TRBJ2-5 | TRBV6-6 | CASSYSIQDPRETQYF | TGTGCCAGCAGTTACTCGATTCAAGACCCGCGGGAGACCCAGTACTTC
. | . | TRBJ1-4 | TRBV15 | CATSRDIPRTGNEKLFF | TGTGCCACCAGCAGAGATATTCCCCGGACGGGCAATGAAAAACTGTTTTTT
TRBD2 | . | TRBJ2-3 | TRBV25-1 | CASSPRLAGVTQYF | TGTGCCAGCAGCCCTCGGTTAGCGGGGGTAACGCAGTATTTT
. | once | TRBJ2-3 | TRBV4-2 | CASSQAANSDTQYF | TGTGCCAGCAGCCAGGCGGCTAACTCAGATACGCAGTATTTT
. | . | TRBJ1-6 | TRBV2 | CASSEGRVVGSPLHF | TGTGCCAGCAGTGAGGGCAGGGTAGTTGGTTCACCCCTCCACTTT
. | . | TRBJ2-3 | TRBV2 | CASSDLTPSDTQYF | TGTGCCAGCAGTGATCTAACCCCCTCAGATACGCAGTATTTT
. | once | TRBJ2-4 | TRBV19 | CASSIPIRGAKNIQYF | TGTGCCAGTAGTATCCCCATCAGGGGAGCCAAAAACATTCAGTACTTC
. | . | TRBJ2-2 | TRBV11-2 | CASSTGLSGSTGELFF | TGTGCCAGCTCCACGGGCCTATCAGGGAGCACCGGGGAGCTGTTTTTT
. | . | TRBJ2-5 | TRBV7-9 | CASSFWTVQETQYF | TGTGCCAGCAGCTTCTGGACGGTCCAAGAGACCCAGTACTTC
. | . | TRBJ1-2 | TRBV7-2 | CASSFPGRYYGYTF | TGTGCCAGCAGCTTTCCAGGCCGATACTATGGCTACACCTTC
. | . | TRBJ2-7 | TRBV5-4 | CASSRNSYEQYF | TGTGCCAGCAGCCGGAACAGCTACGAGCAGTACTTC
. | . | TRBJ1-1 | TRBV4-1 | CASSQEGGNTEAFF | TGCGCCAGCAGCCAAGAGGGCGGGAACACTGAAGCTTTCTTT
. | . | TRBJ1-1 | TRBV18 | CASSLEGNTEAFF | TGTGCCAGCTCGCTTGAGGGGAACACTGAAGCTTTCTTT
. | . | TRBJ1-1 | TRBV2 | CASRGTGNTEAFF | TGTGCCAGCAGGGGCACGGGGAACACTGAAGCTTTCTTT
. | . | TRBJ2-2 | TRBV27 | CASSSHIQGLGTGELFF | TGTGCCAGCAGTTCACATATACAGGGTTTGGGCACCGGGGAGCTGTTTTTT
TRBD1 | few | TRBJ1-2 | TRBV30 | CAWSVGQGYGYTF | TGTGCCTGGAGTGTAGGACAGGGCTATGGCTACACCTTC
TRBD2 | . | TRBJ2-1 | TRBV11-2 | CASSLFGLDYNEQFF | TGTGCCAGCAGCTTATTCGGACTAGACTACAATGAGCAGTTCTTC
TRBD1 | once | TRBJ1-1 | TRBV18 | CASSPGTGGVTEAFF | TGTGCCAGCTCACCCGGGACAGGCGGTGTAACTGAAGCTTTCTTT
. | . | TRBJ2-7 | TRBV2 | CASSVLGGQQYF | TGTGCCAGCAGTGTATTAGGGGGGCAGCAGTACTTC
TRBD2 | . | TRBJ2-1 | TRBV6-5 | CASRTGLASNEQFF | TGTGCCAGCAGGACCGGACTAGCGTCCAATGAGCAGTTCTTC
TRBD2 | . | TRBJ2-3 | TRBV19 | CASSASRLAGGSTDTQYF | TGTGCCAGTAGTGCATCTCGACTAGCGGGAGGGAGCACAGATACGCAGTATTTT